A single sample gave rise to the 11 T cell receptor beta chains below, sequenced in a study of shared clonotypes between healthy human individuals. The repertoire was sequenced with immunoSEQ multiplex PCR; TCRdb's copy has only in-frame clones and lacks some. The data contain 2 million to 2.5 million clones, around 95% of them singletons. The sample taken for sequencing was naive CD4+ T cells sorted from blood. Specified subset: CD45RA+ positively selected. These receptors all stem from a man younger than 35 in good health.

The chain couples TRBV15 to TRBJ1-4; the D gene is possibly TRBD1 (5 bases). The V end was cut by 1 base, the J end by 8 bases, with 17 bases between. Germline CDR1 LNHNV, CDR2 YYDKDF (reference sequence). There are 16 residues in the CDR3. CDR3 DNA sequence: TGTGCCACCAGCAGAGCCCCCAAGGGCCGGGGGGAAAAACTGTTTTTT. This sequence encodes CATSRAPKGRGEKLFF.

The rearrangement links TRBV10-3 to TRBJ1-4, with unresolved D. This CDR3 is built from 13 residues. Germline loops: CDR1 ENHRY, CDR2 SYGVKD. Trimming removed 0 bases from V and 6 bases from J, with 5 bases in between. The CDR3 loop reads CAISESSDEKLFF. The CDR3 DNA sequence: TGTGCCATCAGTGAGTCATCGGATGAAAAACTGTTTTTT.

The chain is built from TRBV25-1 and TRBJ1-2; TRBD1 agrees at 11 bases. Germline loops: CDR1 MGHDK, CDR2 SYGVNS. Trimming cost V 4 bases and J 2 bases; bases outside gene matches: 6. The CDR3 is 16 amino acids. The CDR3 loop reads CASSGTGGEANYGYTF. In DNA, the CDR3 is TGTGCCAGCAGTGGGACAGGGGGCGAAGCGAACTATGGCTACACCTTC.

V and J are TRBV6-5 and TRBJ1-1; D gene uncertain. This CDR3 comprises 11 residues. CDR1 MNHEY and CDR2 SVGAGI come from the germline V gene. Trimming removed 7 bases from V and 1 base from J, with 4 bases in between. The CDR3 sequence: CASKGNTEAFF. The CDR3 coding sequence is TGTGCCAGCAAAGGGAACACTGAAGCTTTCTTT.

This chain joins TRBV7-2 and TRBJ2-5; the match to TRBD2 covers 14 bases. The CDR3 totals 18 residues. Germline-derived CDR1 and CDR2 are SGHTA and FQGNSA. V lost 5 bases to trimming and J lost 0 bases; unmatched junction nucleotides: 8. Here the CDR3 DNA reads TGTGCCAGCAGCCAGATGACTAGCGGGAGGGGGGACCAAGAGACCCAGTACTTC. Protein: CASSQMTSGRGDQETQYF.

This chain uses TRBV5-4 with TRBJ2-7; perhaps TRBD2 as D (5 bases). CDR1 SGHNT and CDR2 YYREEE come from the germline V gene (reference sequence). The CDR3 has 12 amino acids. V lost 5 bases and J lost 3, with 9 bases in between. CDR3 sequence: CASSPAGYEQYF. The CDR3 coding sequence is TGTGCCAGCAGTCCGGCGGGCTACGAGCAGTACTTC. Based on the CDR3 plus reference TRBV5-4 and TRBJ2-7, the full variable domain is ETGVTQSPTHLIKTRGQQVTLRCSSQSGHNTVSWYQQALGQGPQFIFQYYREEENGRGNFPPRFSGLQFPNYSSELNVNALELDDSALYLCASSPAGYEQYFGPGTRLTVT.

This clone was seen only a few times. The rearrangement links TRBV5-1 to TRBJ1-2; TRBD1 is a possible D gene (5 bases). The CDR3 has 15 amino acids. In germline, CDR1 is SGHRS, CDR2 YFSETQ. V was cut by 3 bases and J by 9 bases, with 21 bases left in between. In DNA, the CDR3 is TGCGCCAGCAGCTCGAACCAGGGCTTAAGTCAAAGCTACACCTTC. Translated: CASSSNQGLSQSYTF. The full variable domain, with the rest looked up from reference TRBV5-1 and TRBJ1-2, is KAGVTQTPRYLIKTRGQQVTLSCSPISGHRSVSWYQQTPGQGLQFLFEYFSETQRNKGNFPGRFSGRQFSNSRSEMNVSTLELGDSALYLCASSSNQGLSQSYTFGSGTRLTVV.

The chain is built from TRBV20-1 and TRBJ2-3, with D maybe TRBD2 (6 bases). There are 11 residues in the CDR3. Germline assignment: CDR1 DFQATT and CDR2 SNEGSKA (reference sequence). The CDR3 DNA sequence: TGCAGCTCCCGGGAGTTAGATACGCAGTATTTT. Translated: CSSRELDTQYF.

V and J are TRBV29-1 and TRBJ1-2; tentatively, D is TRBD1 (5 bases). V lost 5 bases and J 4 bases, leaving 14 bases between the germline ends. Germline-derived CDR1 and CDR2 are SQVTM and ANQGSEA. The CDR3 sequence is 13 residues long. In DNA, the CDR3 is TGCAGCGTTAAAGGACGGGACCTCTATGGCTACACCTTC. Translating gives CSVKGRDLYGYTF.

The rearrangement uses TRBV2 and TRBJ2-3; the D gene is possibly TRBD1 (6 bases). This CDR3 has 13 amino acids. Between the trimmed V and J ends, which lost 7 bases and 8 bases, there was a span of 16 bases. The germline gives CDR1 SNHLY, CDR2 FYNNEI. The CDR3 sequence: CASTIIRGPTQYF. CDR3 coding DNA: TGTGCCAGCACAATTATCAGGGGACCTACGCAGTATTTT.

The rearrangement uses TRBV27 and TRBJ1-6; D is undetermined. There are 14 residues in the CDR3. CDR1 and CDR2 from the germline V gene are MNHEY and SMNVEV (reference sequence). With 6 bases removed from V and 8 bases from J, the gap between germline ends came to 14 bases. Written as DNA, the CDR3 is TGTGCCAGCAGATTAACGGCAGGTGATTCACCCCTCCACTTT. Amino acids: CASRLTAGDSPLHF.